Sequencing of this TCR beta chain was carried out in a study of cytomegalovirus exposure and HLA in healthy donors. Whole-study context: Just over 80% of 350 to 400 genotyped donors fell in the Caucasian-associated ancestry cluster.

Primers for the PCR totalled 60 Vbeta and 13 Jbeta. The method was immunoSEQ multiplex PCR; TCRdb's version includes in-frame clones alone and lacks a portion of them. The profile covers approximately 150,000 clones, with roughly three quarters appearing a single time and roughly 3.4% taken by the ten largest. On this clone: Its target is not known.

Study observations and caveats: Earlier analysis looked at TCR beta V segments, and most were productive about 87% or about 30% of the time. As a later analysis showed, several of the most significant clusters appeared to be linked to common viral pathogens.

This CDR3 spans 16 amino acids. Germline V gene sequence: CDR1 SEHNR, CDR2 FQNEAQ (reference sequence). V was trimmed by 4 bases and J by 8 bases, leaving 20 bases between them. Each of the donors was a healthy bone marrow donor. The genes are TRBV7-9 and TRBJ1-4, with a tentative D call TRBD1 (6 bases). Specimen: PBMCs. The source is a human donor in good health. CDR3 protein: CASSSTGLGDKEKLFF. Here the CDR3 DNA reads TGTGCCAGCAGCTCGACAGGTCTCGGGGACAAAGAAAAACTGTTTTTT.